This T cell receptor (beta chain) was observed in a study of T cell repertoires in cytomegalovirus infection. This CDR3 has 15 residues. V lost 5 bases and J lost 7; bases outside the gene matches: 9. Looked up from germline, CDR1 is MNHEY and CDR2 is SMNVEV (reference sequence). This clonotype was found a few times. TCRdb re-called the reads with MiXCR, one entry per CDR3 protein. Here the sample spans 480,000 or so distinct CDR3 sequences, about 11% being singletons. The chain is built from TRBV27 and TRBJ1-4; 8 nucleotides match TRBD1. Sequenced input: PBMCs. This receptor was obtained from a human donor in good health (CMV status not recorded). Some clones in this sample may be carry-over from other donors' samples. CDR3 nucleotides: TGTGCCAGCAGTCCCAGGGGACAGGCTGCTGAAAAACTGTTTTTT. It is translated as CASSPRGQAAEKLFF.